Below are 6 T cell receptor beta chains sequenced from a single sample in a study of cytomegalovirus exposure and HLA in healthy donors. Libraries were prepared by immunoSEQ multiplex PCR; TCRdb keeps only in-frame clonotypes and omits some of them. The sample includes 330,000 or so clones, 70% to 90% of them seen just once. Material: PBMCs. The receptors were gathered from a woman aged 18-30 years in good health and CMV-seronegative.

This rearrangement joins TRBV4-3 to TRBJ2-7; D might be TRBD2 (5 bases). The CDR3 contains 14 residues. Per germline, CDR1 LGHNA and CDR2 YSLEER. Trimming cost V 0 bases and J 6 bases, with 12 bases left between them. The CDR3 reads CASSQDGRVGEQYF. Here the CDR3 DNA reads TGCGCCAGCAGCCAAGACGGGCGGGTTGGCGAGCAGTACTTC.

The gene calls are TRBV9 and TRBJ2-7; D is possibly TRBD2 (6 bases). From germline, CDR1 is SGDLS and CDR2 YYNGEE. V gave up 5 bases and J gave up 0 bases, with 18 bases separating them. The CDR3 has 16 amino acids. CDR3 DNA sequence: TGTGCCAGCAGTCCCGGGGGAGCGTATACCTCCTACGAGCAGTACTTC. Its translation is CASSPGGAYTSYEQYF.

This sequence joins TRBV10-3 and TRBJ2-5; D is uncertain. V lost 8 bases, J lost 3 bases, and 22 bases lay in between. Germline loops: CDR1 ENHRY, CDR2 SYGVKD. The CDR3 length is 16 residues. CDR3 bases: TGTGCCATCTCTAGAGGCTACGCCCCCGAGGAAGAGACCCAGTACTTC. Residues: CAISRGYAPEEETQYF.

The chain is built from TRBV5-1 and TRBJ1-2; 7 bases map to TRBD1. This CDR3 is built from 14 residues. CDR1 and CDR2 (germline): SGHRS, YFSETQ. With V trimmed by 4 bases and J by 2 bases, 5 bases remained unmatched. The CDR3 nucleotides are TGCGCCAGCAGCCCCGGGACAGTCAACTATGGCTACACCTTC. Translating gives CASSPGTVNYGYTF.

This chain joins TRBV29-1 and TRBJ1-2; no firm D call. V shed 3 bases and J shed 6 bases, with 5 bases lying between them. Germline V gene data show CDR1 as SQVTM and CDR2 as ANQGSEA. The CDR3 runs to 10 residues. The CDR3 region is CSVEQDGYTF. CDR3 bases: TGCAGCGTTGAGCAGGATGGCTACACCTTC.

The V gene is TRBV12-5, the J gene TRBJ1-2; no firm D call. From germline, CDR1 is LGHNT and CDR2 FRNRAP. CDR3 size: 16 residues. V gave up 2 bases and J gave up 5 bases, with 18 bases separating them. CDR3 in DNA: TGTGCTAGTGGTTTGTACCCCACGGAGGTTCAATATGGCTACACCTTC. It is translated as CASGLYPTEVQYGYTF.